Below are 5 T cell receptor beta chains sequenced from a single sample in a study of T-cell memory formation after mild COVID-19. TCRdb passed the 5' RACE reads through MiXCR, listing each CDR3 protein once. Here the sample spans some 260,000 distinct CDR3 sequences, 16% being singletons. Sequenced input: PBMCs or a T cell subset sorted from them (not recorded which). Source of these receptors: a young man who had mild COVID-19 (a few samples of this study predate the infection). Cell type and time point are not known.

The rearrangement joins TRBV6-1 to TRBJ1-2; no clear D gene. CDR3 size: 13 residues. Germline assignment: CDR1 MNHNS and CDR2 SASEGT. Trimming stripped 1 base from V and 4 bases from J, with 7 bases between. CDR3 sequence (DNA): TGTGCCAGCAGTGAAGATCCTAGCTATGGCTACACCTTC. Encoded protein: CASSEDPSYGYTF.

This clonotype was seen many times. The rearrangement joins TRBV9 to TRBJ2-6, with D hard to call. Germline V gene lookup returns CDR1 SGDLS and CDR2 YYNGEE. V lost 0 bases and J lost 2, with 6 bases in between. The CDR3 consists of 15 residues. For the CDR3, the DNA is TGTGCCAGCAGCGTAGGGGGAACTGGGGCCAACGTCCTGACTTTC. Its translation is CASSVGGTGANVLTF.

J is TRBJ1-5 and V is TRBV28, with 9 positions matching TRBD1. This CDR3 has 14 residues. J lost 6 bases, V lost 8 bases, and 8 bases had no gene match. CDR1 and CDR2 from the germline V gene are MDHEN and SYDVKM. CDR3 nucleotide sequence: TGTGCCAGCTCGGGACAGGGAGGCGGTCAGCCCCAGCATTTT. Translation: CASSGQGGGQPQHF.

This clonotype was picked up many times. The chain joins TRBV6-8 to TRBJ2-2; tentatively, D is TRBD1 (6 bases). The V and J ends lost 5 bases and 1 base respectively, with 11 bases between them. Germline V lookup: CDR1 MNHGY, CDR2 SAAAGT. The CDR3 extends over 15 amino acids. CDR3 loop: CASSVRDKNTGELFF. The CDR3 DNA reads TGTGCCAGCAGTGTCCGGGACAAGAACACCGGGGAGCTGTTTTTT.

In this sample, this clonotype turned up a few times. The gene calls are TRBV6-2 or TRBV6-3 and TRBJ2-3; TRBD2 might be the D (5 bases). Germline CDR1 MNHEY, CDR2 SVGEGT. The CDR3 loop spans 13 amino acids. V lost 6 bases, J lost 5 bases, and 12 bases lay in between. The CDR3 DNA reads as TGTGCCAGCAGGGTCCTAGCAGGAGATACGCAGTATTTT. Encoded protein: CASRVLAGDTQYF.